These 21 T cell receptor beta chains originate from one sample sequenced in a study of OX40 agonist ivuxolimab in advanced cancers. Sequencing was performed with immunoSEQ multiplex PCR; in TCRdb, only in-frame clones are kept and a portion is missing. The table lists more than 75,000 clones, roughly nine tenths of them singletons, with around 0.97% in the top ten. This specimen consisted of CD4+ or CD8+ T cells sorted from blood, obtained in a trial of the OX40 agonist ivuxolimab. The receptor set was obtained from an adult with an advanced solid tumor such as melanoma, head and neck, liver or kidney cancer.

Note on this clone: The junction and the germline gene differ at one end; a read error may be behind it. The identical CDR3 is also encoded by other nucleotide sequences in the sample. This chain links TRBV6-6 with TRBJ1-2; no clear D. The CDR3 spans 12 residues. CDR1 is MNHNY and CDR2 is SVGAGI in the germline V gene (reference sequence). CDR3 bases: TGTGCCAGCAGTCAAAGTTACTACGGCTACACCTTC. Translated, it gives CASSQSYYGYTF.

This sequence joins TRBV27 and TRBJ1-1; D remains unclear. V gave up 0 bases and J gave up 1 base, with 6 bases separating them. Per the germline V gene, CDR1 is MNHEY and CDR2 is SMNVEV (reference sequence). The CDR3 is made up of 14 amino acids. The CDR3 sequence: CASSLSGSNTEAFF. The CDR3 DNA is TGTGCCAGCAGTTTATCGGGGTCGAACACTGAAGCTTTCTTT.

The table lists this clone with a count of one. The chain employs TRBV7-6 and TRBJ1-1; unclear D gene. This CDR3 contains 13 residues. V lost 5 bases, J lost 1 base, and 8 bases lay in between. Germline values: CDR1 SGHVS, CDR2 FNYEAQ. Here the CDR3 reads CASSKRQNTEAFF. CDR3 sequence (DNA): TGTGCCAGCAGCAAAAGACAGAACACTGAAGCTTTCTTT.

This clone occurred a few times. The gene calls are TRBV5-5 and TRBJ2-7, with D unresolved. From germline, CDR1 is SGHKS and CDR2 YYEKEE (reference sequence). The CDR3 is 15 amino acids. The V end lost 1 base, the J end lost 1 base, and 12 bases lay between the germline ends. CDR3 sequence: CASSLTVGFSYEQYF. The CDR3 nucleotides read TGTGCCAGCAGCTTGACTGTTGGGTTTTCCTACGAGCAGTACTTC.

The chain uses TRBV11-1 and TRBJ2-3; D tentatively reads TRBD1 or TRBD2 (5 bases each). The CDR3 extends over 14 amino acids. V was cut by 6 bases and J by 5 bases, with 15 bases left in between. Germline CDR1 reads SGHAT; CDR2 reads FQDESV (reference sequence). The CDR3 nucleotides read TGTGCCAGCAGGCTCGAGGGGATCGAAGATACGCAGTATTTT. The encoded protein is CASRLEGIEDTQYF. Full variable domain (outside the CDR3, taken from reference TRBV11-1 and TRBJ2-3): EAEVAQSPRYKITEKSQAVAFWCDPISGHATLYWYRQILGQGPELLVQFQDESVVDDSQLPKDRFSAERLKGVDSTLKIQPAELGDSAMYLCASRLEGIEDTQYFGPGTRLTVL.

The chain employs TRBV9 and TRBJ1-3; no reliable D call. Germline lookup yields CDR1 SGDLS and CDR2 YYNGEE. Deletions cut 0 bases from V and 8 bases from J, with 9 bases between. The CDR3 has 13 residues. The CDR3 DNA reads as TGTGCCAGCAGCGTAGACCCCAAGGACACCATATATTTT. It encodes CASSVDPKDTIYF. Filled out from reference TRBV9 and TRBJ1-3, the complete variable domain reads DSGVTQTPKHLITATGQRVTLRCSPRSGDLSVYWYQQSLDQGLQFLIQYYNGEERAKGNILERFSAQQFPDLHSELNLSSLELGDSALYFCASSVDPKDTIYFGEGSWLTVV.

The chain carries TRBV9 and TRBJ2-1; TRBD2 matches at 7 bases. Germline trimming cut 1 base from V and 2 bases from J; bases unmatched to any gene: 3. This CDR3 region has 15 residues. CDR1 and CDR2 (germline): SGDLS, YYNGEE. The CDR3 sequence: CASSVLGLAYNEQFF. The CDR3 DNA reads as TGTGCCAGCAGCGTACTTGGACTAGCCTACAATGAGCAGTTCTTC.

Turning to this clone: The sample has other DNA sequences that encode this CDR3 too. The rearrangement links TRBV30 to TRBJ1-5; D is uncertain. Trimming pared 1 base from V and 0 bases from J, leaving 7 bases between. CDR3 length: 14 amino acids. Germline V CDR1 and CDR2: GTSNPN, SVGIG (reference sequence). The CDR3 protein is CAWSEGYSNQPQHF. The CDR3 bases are TGTGCCTGGAGTGAGGGTTATAGCAATCAGCCCCAGCATTTT.

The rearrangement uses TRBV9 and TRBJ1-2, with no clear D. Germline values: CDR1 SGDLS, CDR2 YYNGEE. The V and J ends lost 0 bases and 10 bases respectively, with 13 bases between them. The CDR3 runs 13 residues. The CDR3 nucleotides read TGTGCCAGCAGCGTAGAAACTTGGGCGGACTACACCTTC. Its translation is CASSVETWADYTF.

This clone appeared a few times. The DNA for the CDR3 is TGCGCCAGCAGCCCCCTAGGGACGGACCCTCGGAGAGACACCGGGGAGCTGTTTTTT. Amino acids: CASSPLGTDPRRDTGELFF. This sequence joins TRBV4-1 and TRBJ2-2; possibly TRBD1 or TRBD2 for D (5 bases each). The CDR3 covers 19 residues. V lost 4 bases and J 3 bases, leaving 24 bases between the germline ends. Per germline, CDR1 MGHRA and CDR2 YSYEKL.

CDR3 in DNA: TGTGCCAGCAGCACCTACTCCGGGACACAAGAGACCCAGTACTTC. It yields the protein CASSTYSGTQETQYF. V gene TRBV7-2 combines with J gene TRBJ2-5; maybe TRBD1 (6 bases). Looked up from germline, CDR1 is SGHTA and CDR2 is FQGNSA. The CDR3 length is 15 residues. Trimming removed 5 bases at V and 2 bases at J, with 15 bases between.

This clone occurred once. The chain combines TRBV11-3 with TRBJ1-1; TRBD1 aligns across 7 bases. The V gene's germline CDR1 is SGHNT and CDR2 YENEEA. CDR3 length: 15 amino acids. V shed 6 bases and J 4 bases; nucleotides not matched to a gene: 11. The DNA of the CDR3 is TGTGCCAGCAGTTCCGAGGGGCAGGGGGTCACTGAAGCTTTCTTT. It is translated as CASSSEGQGVTEAFF.

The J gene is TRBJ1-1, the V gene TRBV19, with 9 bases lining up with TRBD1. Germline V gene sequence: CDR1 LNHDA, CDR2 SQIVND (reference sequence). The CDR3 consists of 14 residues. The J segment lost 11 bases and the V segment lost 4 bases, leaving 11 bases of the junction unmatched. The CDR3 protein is CASSTTGGPYGAFF. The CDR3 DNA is TGTGCCAGTAGTACGACAGGGGGTCCTTATGGCGCTTTCTTT.

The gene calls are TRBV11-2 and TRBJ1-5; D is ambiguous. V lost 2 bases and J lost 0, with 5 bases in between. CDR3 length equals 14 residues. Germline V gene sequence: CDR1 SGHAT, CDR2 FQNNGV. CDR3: CASSLSGSNQPQHF. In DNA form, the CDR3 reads TGTGCCAGCAGCTTATCGGGTAGCAATCAGCCCCAGCATTTT.

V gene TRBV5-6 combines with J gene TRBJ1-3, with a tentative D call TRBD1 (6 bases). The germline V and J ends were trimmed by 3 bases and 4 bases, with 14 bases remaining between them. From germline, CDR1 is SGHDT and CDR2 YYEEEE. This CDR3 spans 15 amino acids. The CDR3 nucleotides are TGTGCCAGCAGCTACATAACAGGGTCCGGAAACACCATATATTTT. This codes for CASSYITGSGNTIYF.

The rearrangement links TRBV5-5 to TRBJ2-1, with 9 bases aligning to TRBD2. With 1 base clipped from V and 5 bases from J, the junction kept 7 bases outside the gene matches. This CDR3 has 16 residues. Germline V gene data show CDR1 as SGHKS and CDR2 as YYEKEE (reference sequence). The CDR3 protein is CASSLIASGVHNEQFF. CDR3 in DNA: TGTGCCAGCAGCTTGATTGCTAGCGGGGTCCACAATGAGCAGTTCTTC.

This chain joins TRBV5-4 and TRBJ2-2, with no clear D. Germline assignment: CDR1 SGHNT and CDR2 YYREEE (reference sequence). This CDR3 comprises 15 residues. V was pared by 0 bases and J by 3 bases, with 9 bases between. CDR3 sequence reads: CASSLGVADTGELFF. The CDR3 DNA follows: TGTGCCAGCAGCTTGGGTGTAGCTGACACCGGGGAGCTGTTTTTT.

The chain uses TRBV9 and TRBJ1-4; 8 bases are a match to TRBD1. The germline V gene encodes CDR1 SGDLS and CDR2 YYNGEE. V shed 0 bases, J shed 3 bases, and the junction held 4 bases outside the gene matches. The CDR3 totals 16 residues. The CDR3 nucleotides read TGTGCCAGCAGCGTAGGGCAGGGGGCGGCTAATGAAAAACTGTTTTTT. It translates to CASSVGQGAANEKLFF.

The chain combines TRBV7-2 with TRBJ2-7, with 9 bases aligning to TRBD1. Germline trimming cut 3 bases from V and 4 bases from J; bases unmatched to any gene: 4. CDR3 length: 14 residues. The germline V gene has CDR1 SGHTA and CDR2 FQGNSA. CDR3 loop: CASSFSQGAYEQYF. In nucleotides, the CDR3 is TGTGCCAGCAGCTTCTCACAGGGGGCATACGAGCAGTACTTC.

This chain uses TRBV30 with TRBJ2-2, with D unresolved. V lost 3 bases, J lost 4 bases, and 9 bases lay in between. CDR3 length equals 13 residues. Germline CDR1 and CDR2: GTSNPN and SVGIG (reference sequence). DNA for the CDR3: TGTGCCTGGAGCAAACTTTTCACCGGGGAGCTGTTTTTT. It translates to CAWSKLFTGELFF.

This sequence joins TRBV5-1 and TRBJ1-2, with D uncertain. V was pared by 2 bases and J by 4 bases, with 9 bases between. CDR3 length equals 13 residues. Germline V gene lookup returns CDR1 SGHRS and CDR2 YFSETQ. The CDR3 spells CASSLGLSYGYTF. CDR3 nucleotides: TGCGCCAGCAGCTTAGGGTTGAGCTATGGCTACACCTTC.